This T cell receptor (beta chain) derives from a study of Graves' ophthalmopathy and Graves' hyperthyroidism. Findings and limits, study-wide: Blood was where most expanded thyroid clonotypes above 0.001 frequency also turned up.

Amplified TCR beta CDR3 regions were obtained using RNA transcripts as template. The authors performed first-round RT-PCR with HTBI primers and then a second-round multiplex PCR. MiXCR, run by TCRdb on the multiplex PCR reads, gives a single entry per CDR3 protein. The sample comprises roughly 610,000 distinct CDR3 sequences, 22% of which are singletons, and approximately 7% rests with the top ten. In the case of this clonotype: What it recognizes is unknown.

Trimming cost V 2 bases and J 7 bases, with 15 bases left between them. The CDR3 covers 15 residues. Germline V gene sequence: CDR1 SGHRS, CDR2 YFSETQ. The chain uses TRBV5-1 and TRBJ2-2, with TRBD2 as a possible D gene (5 bases). The receptor was isolated from a woman under 30 with stable Graves' hyperthyroidism. Some clones in this sample may be carry-over from other donors' samples. The source material was peripheral blood. CDR3 in DNA: TGCGCCAGCAGCTTAGGAGCGGTGGCGGGCGGGGAGCTGTTTTTT. Translation gives CASSLGAVAGGELFF.